This T cell receptor (beta chain) is from a study of T cell responses to AZD1222 COVID-19 vaccine listed by TCRdb under 2021. Turning to the overall study: AZD1222 recipients with second doses at about 4 weeks or about 12 weeks were pooled, because spike-specific TCR depth and breadth did not differ between schedules. TCR sequencing covered 233 trial participants: 207 given two doses of AZD1222 and approximately 26 given two doses of MenACWY control vaccine. Enrollment into the trials was organized by age into subgroups of 18-55, 56-69 and 70-plus years, and those subgroups contained roughly 150, 30 and 60 TCR-sequenced participants, respectively.

The label giving this sample's time point can be read as: baseline before first vaccination. Vaccinee samples were obtained from the UK trials COV001 and COV002, which included a single-blind randomized controlled phase 2/3 trial of AZD1222 (ChAdOx1 nCoV-19) in healthy adults. For TCRbeta chain sequencing, PBMC samples from trial participants were taken at day 0 and at day 28 after the second dose. The full study reports these points: Participants were mostly white British, with more females than males. The authors suggested clonal diversity may have been underestimated. In the small 56-69-year group, the increase in depth fell short of significance, most likely because of low power. Reportedly, almost half of the unique spike-specific TCRs recognized epitopes lying outside the regions that are mutated in the B.1.351 and B.1.1.7 variants. Only a handful of AZD1222 recipients were SARS-CoV-2 seropositive at baseline, limiting conclusions about previously exposed vaccinees. CD4 TCRs associated with the vaccine covered the entire spike protein, and the dominant responses were in regions 160-218 and 743-854. After two AZD1222 doses, both the breadth and the depth of spike-specific TCRs were significantly higher than at day 0 and than in MenACWY recipients. Because no day 14 peak-response samples were available, the repertoires could be characterized only after the peak T cell response.

The CDR3 regions of human TCRbeta chains were analyzed by immunosequencing. Per the source publication's procedure: Repertoire TCRs were checked for matches against a reference library of SARS-CoV-2-specific TCRs that had been generated using the MIRA antigen-specificity platform. Breadth meant the fraction of unique TCRs that were SARS-CoV-2-associated, whereas depth meant the fraction of total T cells that were SARS-CoV-2-associated. Using the MIRA data, each spike-specific TCR was assigned both to the spike region to which the TCR was reactive and to a CD4 or CD8 class. Log10-transformed breadth and depth values were compared by one-way ANOVA with Sidak's multiple comparisons tests. TCRdb holds this immuneACCESS table with in-frame rearrangements only. Some clones are missing; in checked studies, unresolved V genes explain under half, and the rest has no known cause. Clone size and the V and J calls come from that table; the DNA yielded D and trimming. In this sample the table shows 100,000 to 150,000 clones, more than 85% of which occur a single time. The ten largest clones capture 5% to 5.5% of the sample.

Notes on this clone: Its binding antigen is unknown. No much larger clone exists at a distance of one base, and base qualities are not known.

V is shortened by 2 bases, J by 8 bases, and the region joining them spans 10 bases. The germline V gene (reference sequence) specifies MNHEY as CDR1 and SMNVEV as CDR2. The CDR3 starts with the cysteine, ends with the phenylalanine, and has 13 residues. The read is trimmed to its CDR3 DNA, 39 bases read in frame from base 1. The sequence joins TRBV27 to TRBJ1-5; D gene: possibly TRBD1, on 6 matching bases. The sequence was obtained from an adult in good health. The starting material was peripheral blood, obtained on day 0 of AZD1222 vaccination. The nucleotides read TGTGCCAGCAGTTTAACATCAGGGGAGCCCCAGCATTTT. It encodes CASSLTSGEPQHF.